These 7 T cell receptor beta chains were sequenced from one sample in a study of cytomegalovirus exposure and HLA in healthy donors. Here immunoSEQ multiplex PCR was the method, and the copy in TCRdb shows in-frame clones only, minus some. Found here are some 170,000 clones, 84% of them singletons; the top ten hold 9.5% to 13%. Sequenced material: PBMCs. The source is a man aged 25-45 years in good health and CMV-seropositive.

V gene TRBV7-9 combines with J gene TRBJ2-3; D possibly corresponds to TRBD1 (6 bases). The germline V gene has CDR1 SEHNR and CDR2 FQNEAQ (reference sequence). This CDR3 contains 15 residues. The germline V and J ends were trimmed by 5 bases and 0 bases, with 12 bases remaining between them. The DNA for the CDR3 is TGTGCCAGCAGCGGCATGGACAGTAGCACAGATACGCAGTATTTT. It translates to CASSGMDSSTDTQYF.

CDR3: CASSQQGADTQYF. CDR3 nucleotides: TGTGCCAGCAGCCAACAGGGTGCAGATACGCAGTATTTT. This chain joins TRBV4-2 and TRBJ2-3, with D tentatively TRBD1 (5 bases). The CDR3 is made up of 13 amino acids. Trimming took off 2 bases at V and 4 bases at J, with 7 bases between the two ends. CDR1 is LGHNA and CDR2 is YNFKEQ in the germline V gene.

The chain recombines TRBV19 with TRBJ2-7; 7 positions match TRBD1. Per germline, CDR1 LNHDA and CDR2 SQIVND (reference sequence). Unmatched junction bases numbered 6, after V lost 3 bases and J lost 7 bases. CDR3 size: 13 residues. The CDR3 DNA reads TGTGCCAGTAGTATCGACAGGGCCGGGGAGCAGTACTTC. Translated, it gives CASSIDRAGEQYF. Supplemented by reference TRBV19 and TRBJ2-7, the full variable domain reads DGGITQSPKYLFRKEGQNVTLSCEQNLNHDAMYWYRQDPGQGLRLIYYSQIVNDFQKGDIAEGYSVSREKKESFPLTVTSAQKNPTAFYLCASSIDRAGEQYFGPGTRLTVT.

The genes are TRBV21-1 and TRBJ1-5; whether TRBD1, the table's D call, matches the DNA was not checked. TRBV21-1 is a listed pseudogene. CDR3 length: 18 residues. The CDR3 region has the DNA TGTGCCAGCAGCTCAAGGACAGGGGGTTTTGTCCGCAATCAGCCCCAGCATTTT. It encodes CASSSRTGGFVRNQPQHF.

The genes are TRBV28 and TRBJ2-2; a possible D gene is TRBD2 (5 bases). Trimming took off 7 bases at V and 4 bases at J, with 16 bases between the two ends. There are 15 residues in the CDR3. Germline-derived CDR1 and CDR2 are MDHEN and SYDVKM. The CDR3 coding sequence is TGTGCCAGCACTCCTGGAGGCAGTCCCACCGGGGAGCTGTTTTTT. Translation gives CASTPGGSPTGELFF. Looking up the rest from reference TRBV28 and TRBJ2-2 gives the full variable domain: DVKVTQSSRYLVKRTGEKVFLECVQDMDHENMFWYRQDPGLGLRLIYFSYDVKMKEKGDIPEGYSVSREKKERFSLILESASTNQTSMYLCASTPGGSPTGELFFGEGSRLTVL.

The count of this clone is one. The chain recombines TRBV7-7 with TRBJ2-1; 11 bases match TRBD2. Germline V gene data show CDR1 as SSHAT and CDR2 as FNYEAQ (reference sequence). The CDR3 is 15 residues long. V lost 2 bases, J lost 7 bases, and 4 bases stayed unmatched. The CDR3 here is CASSLSSGGGNEQFF. The CDR3, as DNA: TGTGCCAGCAGCTTAAGTAGCGGGGGGGGAAATGAGCAGTTCTTC.

The V gene is TRBV11-3, the J gene TRBJ2-3; 11 bases line up with TRBD2. Germline CDR1 is SGHNT and CDR2 is YENEEA. CDR3 length: 16 amino acids. Unmatched junction bases numbered 12, after V lost 6 bases and J lost 7 bases. The CDR3 nucleotides are TGTGCCAGCAGTTCCCCCGGGACTAGCGGCGTCAATACGCAGTATTTT. It codes for CASSSPGTSGVNTQYF.